This entry lists 20 T cell receptor beta chains sequenced from one sample in a study of cytomegalovirus exposure and HLA in healthy donors. Vbeta (60) and Jbeta (13) primers were used in the PCR. The table came from immunoSEQ multiplex PCR; TCRdb's copy has only in-frame clones and leaves some out. The sample contains 150,000 or so clones, roughly 76% of which appear only once. Sequencing was carried out using PBMCs. The receptors were gathered from a female donor in good health and CMV-seronegative.

The chain carries TRBV10-3 and TRBJ2-1, with TRBD2 matching 14 bases. Germline values: CDR1 ENHRY, CDR2 SYGVKD. The CDR3 extends over 16 amino acids. V was clipped by 3 bases and J by 8 bases; unmatched bases: 6. The CDR3 is CAISDPGTSGSDEQFF. The CDR3 coding sequence is TGTGCCATCAGTGACCCCGGGACTAGCGGGAGCGATGAGCAGTTCTTC.

With respect to this clone: One end of the junction is discordant with germline, which a read error may explain. The genes are TRBV7-7 and TRBJ1-3; D not resolved. This CDR3 comprises 15 residues. Germline CDR1 is SSHAT and CDR2 is FNYEAQ (reference sequence). The CDR3 region is CASSLGLGSGNTIYF. Here the CDR3 DNA reads TGTGCTAGCAGCTTAGGACTGGGCTCTGGAAACACCATATATTTT. Looking up the rest from reference TRBV7-7 and TRBJ1-3 gives the full variable domain: GAGVSQSPRYKVTKRGQDVTLRCDPISSHATLYWYQQALGQGPEFLTYFNYEAQPDKSGLPSDRFSAERPEGSISTLTIQRTEQRDSAMYRCASSLGLGSGNTIYFGEGSWLTVV.

This clone was observed a few times. The J gene is TRBJ1-4, the V gene TRBV6-1; D may be TRBD1 (6 bases). Germline V gives CDR1 MNHNS, CDR2 SASEGT. The CDR3 consists of 16 residues. V was clipped by 0 bases and J by 0 bases, with 8 bases between them. CDR3 bases: TGTGCCAGCAGTGAAGCGGGGGCCACAACTAATGAAAAACTGTTTTTT. Translating it yields CASSEAGATTNEKLFF.

V and J are TRBV20-1 and TRBJ2-7; a weak D match, TRBD2 (6 bases). CDR3 length equals 11 residues. From germline, CDR1 is DFQATT and CDR2 SNEGSKA (reference sequence). V was trimmed by 6 bases and J by 7 bases, leaving 13 bases between them. CDR3 sequence (DNA): TGCAGTGCGGGGCGGGACTTTGAGCAGTACTTC. Encoded protein: CSAGRDFEQYF.

This sequence joins TRBV27 and TRBJ2-2; 8 bases map to TRBD1. Germline lookup yields CDR1 MNHEY and CDR2 SMNVEV (reference sequence). V shed 3 bases, J shed 1 base, and the junction held 7 bases outside the gene matches. The CDR3 covers 17 residues. Here the CDR3 reads CASSFPLGTGNTGELFF. Written as DNA, the CDR3 is TGTGCCAGCAGTTTCCCCCTTGGGACAGGGAACACCGGGGAGCTGTTTTTT.

The chain employs TRBV7-9 and TRBJ1-1, with a weak D call TRBD1 (6 bases). The CDR3 is 14 residues long. V lost 0 bases and J lost 4, with 9 bases in between. Germline assignment: CDR1 SEHNR and CDR2 FQNEAQ (reference sequence). The CDR3 DNA follows: TGTGCCAGCAGCTTAGCGAGGGGGAGCACTGAAGCTTTCTTT. Encoded protein: CASSLARGSTEAFF.

The chain recombines TRBV6-4 with TRBJ1-1; D not certain. The CDR3 is made up of 15 amino acids. CDR1 and CDR2 (germline): MRHNA, SNTAGT. The V and J ends lost 3 bases and 1 base respectively, with 12 bases between them. CDR3 region: CASSETGAENTEAFF. DNA of the CDR3: TGTGCCAGCAGTGAAACTGGAGCGGAGAACACTGAAGCTTTCTTT.

The chain carries TRBV7-8 and TRBJ1-6; D is perhaps TRBD1 (6 bases). The V gene lost 5 bases and the J gene lost 7 bases, with 15 bases spanning the gap. The CDR3 sequence is 15 residues long. Germline V gene lookup returns CDR1 SGHVS and CDR2 FQNEAQ. The CDR3 coding sequence is TGTGCCAGCAGCGAGTGGGGGGGCGGAAATTCACCCCTCCACTTT. This translates into CASSEWGGGNSPLHF.

This clone has only a few counts. CDR3 nucleotides: TGTGCCAGTAGTATATGGGCTAGCGTGGCGGACGAGCAGTACTTC. This translates into CASSIWASVADEQYF. The chain has TRBV19 and TRBJ2-7; D possibly corresponds to TRBD2 (6 bases). Trimming removed 2 bases from V and 5 bases from J, with 16 bases in between. The CDR3 totals 15 residues. CDR1 is LNHDA and CDR2 is SQIVND in the germline V gene (reference sequence).

V usage is TRBV7-9 and J usage is TRBJ2-7; tentative D call: TRBD1 (5 bases). From germline, CDR1 is SEHNR and CDR2 FQNEAQ (reference sequence). This CDR3 has 11 amino acids. V was cut by 6 bases and J by 5 bases, with 8 bases left in between. The CDR3 loop is CASSQGNEQYF. CDR3 in DNA: TGTGCCAGCAGTCAGGGCAACGAGCAGTACTTC.

The chain combines TRBV6-5 with TRBJ1-1; a weak D match, TRBD1 (5 bases). This CDR3 comprises 15 residues. Germline CDR1 reads MNHEY; CDR2 reads SVGAGI. Trimming removed 7 bases from V and 1 base from J, with 16 bases in between. The CDR3 bases are TGTGCCAGCATCCTGGGGAATCAGGGGAACACTGAAGCTTTCTTT. Its translation is CASILGNQGNTEAFF.

The J gene is TRBJ2-1, the V gene TRBV9; 9 nucleotides match TRBD2. V trimming: 4 bases; J trimming: 2 bases; junction bases outside the gene matches: 7. Germline V CDR1 and CDR2: SGDLS, YYNGEE. This CDR3 region has 16 residues. DNA of the CDR3: TGTGCCAGCAGCACCCTAGCGGGATCGGCCTACAATGAGCAGTTCTTC. It encodes CASSTLAGSAYNEQFF. Supplemented by reference TRBV9 and TRBJ2-1, the full variable domain reads DSGVTQTPKHLITATGQRVTLRCSPRSGDLSVYWYQQSLDQGLQFLIQYYNGEERAKGNILERFSAQQFPDLHSELNLSSLELGDSALYFCASSTLAGSAYNEQFFGPGTRLTVL.

This clone was detected a few times. This chain uses TRBV5-6 with TRBJ1-4; D is unresolved. The CDR3 consists of 14 residues. From germline, CDR1 is SGHDT and CDR2 YYEEEE. Trimming shortened V by 5 bases and J by 6 bases, and 14 bases separated the two germline ends. The CDR3 is CASRAAGNDEKLFF. The CDR3 nucleotides read TGTGCCAGCAGGGCCGCGGGGAACGATGAAAAACTGTTTTTT.

The chain uses TRBV6-6 and TRBJ1-1, with a weak D call TRBD1 (5 bases). Deletions cut 7 bases from V and 0 bases from J, with 18 bases between. The CDR3 spans 16 residues. Germline CDR1 reads MNHNY; CDR2 reads SVGAGI (reference sequence). The CDR3 protein is CASIPVKQAMNTEAFF. Here the CDR3 DNA reads TGTGCCAGCATTCCCGTAAAACAGGCTATGAACACTGAAGCTTTCTTT.

The V gene is TRBV5-1, the J gene TRBJ2-6; D possibly corresponds to TRBD1 (6 bases). Trimming cost V 2 bases and J 1 base, with 13 bases left between them. This CDR3 is 17 amino acids long. Germline CDR1 reads SGHRS; CDR2 reads YFSETQ. The CDR3 DNA follows: TGCGCCAGCAGCTTCGAAACAGGGACGTCTGGGGCCAACGTCCTGACTTTC. It encodes CASSFETGTSGANVLTF.

This clone occurred once. This chain joins TRBV7-3 and TRBJ1-2, with D possibly TRBD1 on 5 matching bases. The ends were cut back, 5 bases at V and 4 bases at J, with 14 bases in the middle. Germline V lookup: CDR1 SGHTA, CDR2 FQGTGA. The CDR3 runs 14 residues. For the CDR3, the DNA is TGTGCCAGCAGCCTAGGGGAGGGCCCCTATGGCTACACCTTC. It specifies CASSLGEGPYGYTF.

The chain carries TRBV5-1 and TRBJ2-5, with unresolved D. Germline CDR1 and CDR2: SGHRS and YFSETQ. The CDR3 totals 14 residues. V was cut by 2 bases and J by 3 bases, with 11 bases left in between. The CDR3 DNA sequence: TGCGCCAGCAGCTTAGTTGGAGTGGAAGAGACCCAGTACTTC. Translating it yields CASSLVGVEETQYF.

V gene TRBV6-1 combines with J gene TRBJ1-1; 12 bases match TRBD1. The CDR3 covers 19 residues. Trimming cost V 4 bases and J 0 bases; bases outside gene matches: 12. Germline V gives CDR1 MNHNS, CDR2 SASEGT. The CDR3 bases are TGTGCCAGCAGTGCAGGGCTAAGGGACAGGGGGCGGGTGAACACTGAAGCTTTCTTT. Its protein is CASSAGLRDRGRVNTEAFF.

The V gene is TRBV29-1, the J gene TRBJ1-2, with 7 bases aligning to TRBD1. Germline V gene data show CDR1 as SQVTM and CDR2 as ANQGSEA. The CDR3 sequence is 11 residues long. Losses at the gene ends were 5 bases for V and 6 bases for J; bases not matched to a gene: 3. CDR3 residues: CSVRDRHGYTF. CDR3 coding DNA: TGCAGCGTTAGGGACAGACATGGCTACACCTTC.

This clone was detected only once. Distinct nucleotide sequences in the sample also encode this CDR3. The chain couples TRBV9 to TRBJ1-3; 8 bases are a match to TRBD1. Germline values: CDR1 SGDLS, CDR2 YYNGEE. Trimming took 0 bases from V and 4 from J; bases not matched to a gene: 3. This CDR3 spans 15 amino acids. CDR3 coding DNA: TGTGCCAGCAGCGTAGGGGGGGACAGGGGAAACACCATATATTTT. This translates into CASSVGGDRGNTIYF.